This entry lists 9 T cell receptor beta chains sequenced from one sample in a study of T cells of healthy individuals. From the 5' RACE reads, TCRdb called clonotypes with MiXCR, one entry per CDR3 protein. Of about 53,000 distinct CDR3 sequences in the sample, over 12% are singletons; the top ten hold about 16%. The source of these receptors is a human donor in good health.

V and J are TRBV2 and TRBJ2-5; a weak D match, TRBD2 (5 bases). The V gene lost 4 bases and the J gene lost 5 bases, with 8 bases spanning the gap. Germline assignment: CDR1 SNHLY and CDR2 FYNNEI. The CDR3 has 12 residues. The DNA of the CDR3 is TGTGCCAGCAGTGCACTAGATGAGACCCAGTACTTC. Its translation: CASSALDETQYF.

This clonotype was seen more than once but under ten times. The J gene is TRBJ1-2, the V gene TRBV5-8; no clear D gene. In germline, CDR1 is SGHTS, CDR2 YDEGEE. The length of the CDR3 is 13 residues. The ends were cut back, 0 bases at V and 9 bases at J, with 12 bases in the middle. CDR3 amino acids: CASSLGPGYSYTF. DNA for the CDR3: TGTGCCAGCAGCTTGGGGCCGGGGTACAGCTACACCTTC.

This clonotype is medium-sized. The chain has TRBV29-1 and TRBJ2-3; TRBD1 matches at 7 bases. V lost 5 bases to trimming and J lost 5 bases; unmatched junction nucleotides: 4. Per germline, CDR1 SQVTM and CDR2 ANQGSEA. This CDR3 contains 12 residues. As DNA, the CDR3 is TGCAGCGTTTCGAGGGACAGAGATACGCAGTATTTT. It codes for CSVSRDRDTQYF.

This clonotype was found many times. The genes are TRBV6-6 and TRBJ1-5, with a weak D call TRBD1 (6 bases). The CDR3 sequence is 14 residues long. Trimming left V 2 bases short and J 7 bases short, with 12 bases between. Germline V gives CDR1 MNHNY, CDR2 SVGAGI (reference sequence). The CDR3 DNA is TGTGCCAGCAGTTACGTGGGGGCGAGACAGCCCCAGCATTTT. Protein sequence: CASSYVGARQPQHF.

This clonotype was detected a few times. In DNA, the CDR3 is TGTGCCTGGATAGAACGGGGTAATGGCTACACCTTC. Its protein product is CAWIERGNGYTF. This sequence joins TRBV30 and TRBJ1-2; D is unclear. This CDR3 has 12 amino acids. Trimming removed 4 bases from V and 6 bases from J, with 12 bases in between. Germline CDR1 GTSNPN, CDR2 SVGIG (reference sequence).

Ten or more counts support this clonotype. The chain joins TRBV20-1 to TRBJ2-1; TRBD2 agrees at 9 bases. The CDR3 is 14 residues long. Germline CDR1 reads DFQATT; CDR2 reads SNEGSKA (reference sequence). Trimming at V came to 5 bases and at J to 3 bases, leaving 5 bases not matched to a gene. The CDR3 coding sequence is TGCAGTGCTTTTAGCGGGGGAAACTACAATGAGCAGTTCTTC. As protein: CSAFSGGNYNEQFF.

This clonotype came up many times. V and J are TRBV6-5 and TRBJ2-7; 9 nucleotides agree with TRBD2. This CDR3 spans 14 amino acids. V dropped 3 bases and J dropped 2; count of bases not matched to a gene: 2. Germline-derived CDR1 and CDR2 are MNHEY and SVGAGI. The CDR3, as DNA: TGTGCCAGCAGTTATTCTAGCGGGACCTACGAGCAGTACTTC. Amino acid sequence: CASSYSSGTYEQYF.

This clonotype has more than one count but fewer than ten. V and J are TRBV7-2 and TRBJ1-3, with no clear D. V was shortened by 2 bases and J by 0 bases, with 11 bases between the two germline ends. Germline V gene lookup returns CDR1 SGHTA and CDR2 FQGNSA. This CDR3 has 16 residues. CDR3 sequence (DNA): TGTGCCAGCAGCTTAAACGGGCCGCTCTCTGGAAACACCATATATTTT. Protein sequence: CASSLNGPLSGNTIYF.

This clonotype was observed many times. This chain uses TRBV18 with TRBJ2-2, with TRBD2 as a possible D gene (6 bases). From germline, CDR1 is KGHSH and CDR2 LQKENI. V was clipped by 5 bases and J by 0 bases, with 16 bases between them. The CDR3 runs 17 residues. The CDR3 coding sequence is TGTGCCAGCTCAGGGCGGGACTTCGGCACGAACACCGGGGAGCTGTTTTTT. It encodes CASSGRDFGTNTGELFF.